This T cell receptor beta chain was retrieved from a study of blood T cell repertoires in COVID-19. V lost 6 bases and J lost 0, with 15 bases in between. From germline, CDR1 is MNHNY and CDR2 SVGAGI (reference sequence). The CDR3 totals 16 residues. This clone was seen more than once but under ten times. In the original processing: Amplification with reference gene primers provided the estimates of nucleated cell counts. Here immunoSEQ multiplex PCR was the method, and the copy in TCRdb shows in-frame clones only, minus some. V, J and clone size reflect that table, while D and trimming were determined from the DNA. The sample consists of 160,000 or so clones, 80% to 90% of them appearing once.

Input material: peripheral blood. This chain connects TRBV6-6 to TRBJ2-4; the D gene is possibly TRBD1 (6 bases). The origin of this receptor is a woman aged 50 to 60 with acute or convalescent COVID-19. The CDR3 sequence is CASRQTGTLAKNIQYF. CDR3 bases: TGTGCCAGCAGACAAACAGGGACACTAGCCAAAAACATTCAGTACTTC.